This is a list of T cell receptor beta chains from one sample in a study of T cells in Graves' hyperthyroidism and ophthalmopathy. MiXCR, applied by TCRdb to the multiplex PCR reads, yields one record per CDR3 protein. Of approximately 400,000 distinct CDR3 sequences in the sample, about 14% were seen once. The sample consisted of blood. The source of these receptors is a man aged 45 to 65 with Graves' ophthalmopathy. The CDR3 runs from the conserved cysteine through the conserved F or W.

v_call: TRBV20-1; j_call: TRBJ2-1; cdr3_length: 13; cdr3_aa: CSPSGRLAREQFF
v_call: TRBV6-1; j_call: TRBJ2-3; cdr3_length: 15; cdr3_aa: CASSELASSTDTQYF
v_call: TRBV12-3/TRBV12-4; j_call: TRBJ2-2; cdr3_length: 14; cdr3_aa: CASSFDWDTGELFF
v_call: TRBV27; j_call: TRBJ1-6; cdr3_length: 15; cdr3_aa: CASSYTQGASSPLHF
v_call: TRBV6-1; j_call: TRBJ2-3; cdr3_length: 15; cdr3_aa: CATYLSGGSTDTQYF
v_call: TRBV5-1; j_call: TRBJ1-2; cdr3_length: 13; cdr3_aa: CASSFSQGNGYTF
v_call: TRBV12-3/TRBV12-4; j_call: TRBJ1-4; cdr3_length: 15; cdr3_aa: CASRRRGSVNEKLFF
v_call: TRBV28; j_call: TRBJ2-6; cdr3_length: 16; cdr3_aa: CASSLGNWDGANVLTF
v_call: TRBV9; j_call: TRBJ2-5; cdr3_length: 15; cdr3_aa: CASSVATLAQETQYF
v_call: TRBV2; j_call: TRBJ1-5; cdr3_length: 18; cdr3_aa: CASSENRGRGWGNQPQHF
v_call: TRBV19; j_call: TRBJ2-1; cdr3_length: 18; cdr3_aa: CASSIDGPAHSSYNEQFF
v_call: TRBV19; j_call: TRBJ1-4; cdr3_length: 15; cdr3_aa: CASSGGLGNNEKLFF
v_call: TRBV6-1; j_call: TRBJ2-3; cdr3_length: 13; cdr3_aa: CAIKARGTDTQYF
v_call: TRBV6-1; j_call: TRBJ1-5; cdr3_length: 13; cdr3_aa: CASRKQGNQPQHF
v_call: TRBV20-1; j_call: TRBJ1-3; cdr3_length: 13; cdr3_aa: CSVPDRSRNTIYF
v_call: TRBV5-6; j_call: TRBJ2-1; cdr3_length: 15; cdr3_aa: CASSLAPGGGNEQFF
v_call: TRBV19; j_call: TRBJ2-1; cdr3_length: 13; cdr3_aa: CASSTDGYNEQFF
v_call: TRBV20-1; j_call: TRBJ2-7; cdr3_length: 13; cdr3_aa: CSARLAGGREQYF
v_call: TRBV6-1; j_call: TRBJ2-7; cdr3_length: 13; cdr3_aa: CASSGGTYYEQYF
v_call: TRBV14; j_call: TRBJ2-2; cdr3_length: 18; cdr3_aa: CASSQDVRLAGGTGELFF
v_call: TRBV6-1; j_call: TRBJ2-7; cdr3_length: 17; cdr3_aa: CASGRGTGGSGPYEQYF
v_call: TRBV11-1; j_call: TRBJ2-5; cdr3_length: 13; cdr3_aa: CASSLAGLQTQYF
v_call: TRBV20-1; j_call: TRBJ2-5; cdr3_length: 15; cdr3_aa: CSARVPSGNQETQYF
v_call: TRBV2; j_call: TRBJ2-5; cdr3_length: 14; cdr3_aa: CASSLSGIGETQYF
v_call: TRBV27; j_call: TRBJ2-7; cdr3_length: 14; cdr3_aa: CASSWAVSSYEQYF
v_call: TRBV19; j_call: TRBJ2-1; cdr3_length: 15; cdr3_aa: CASQRTHESYNEQFF
v_call: TRBV19; j_call: TRBJ1-1; cdr3_length: 13; cdr3_aa: CASSQNQGSEAFF
v_call: TRBV14; j_call: TRBJ2-5; cdr3_length: 15; cdr3_aa: CTSSLGTGVGETQYF
v_call: TRBV20-1; j_call: TRBJ2-7; cdr3_length: 16; cdr3_aa: CSARDLAGRSSYEQYF
v_call: TRBV7-2; j_call: TRBJ2-3; cdr3_length: 14; cdr3_aa: CASSSTRITDTQYF
v_call: TRBV7-9; j_call: TRBJ1-6; cdr3_length: 15; cdr3_aa: CASSFASPGNSPLHF
v_call: TRBV7-2; j_call: TRBJ2-3; cdr3_length: 15; cdr3_aa: CASSPQVSNTDTQYF
v_call: TRBV7-9; j_call: TRBJ2-2; cdr3_length: 14; cdr3_aa: CASSIAGRTGELFF
v_call: TRBV15; j_call: TRBJ2-5; cdr3_length: 15; cdr3_aa: CATRPSGRAGETQYF
v_call: TRBV12-3/TRBV12-4; j_call: TRBJ2-6; cdr3_length: 14; cdr3_aa: CASSLDTGANVLTF
v_call: TRBV5-6; j_call: TRBJ1-1; cdr3_length: 14; cdr3_aa: CASSLVPVGAEAFF
v_call: TRBV2; j_call: TRBJ2-2; cdr3_length: 13; cdr3_aa: CASSEGYTGELFF
v_call: TRBV30; j_call: TRBJ2-3; cdr3_length: 14; cdr3_aa: CAWSPKRASDTQYF
v_call: TRBV20-1; j_call: TRBJ2-7; cdr3_length: 12; cdr3_aa: CSAREGGYEQYF
v_call: TRBV7-3; j_call: TRBJ2-3; cdr3_length: 13; cdr3_aa: CASSPLQGDTQYF
v_call: TRBV5-1; j_call: TRBJ2-2; cdr3_length: 13; cdr3_aa: CASSTGNTGELFF
v_call: TRBV5-1; j_call: TRBJ2-2; cdr3_length: 14; cdr3_aa: CASRNIDRYGELFF
v_call: TRBV20-1; j_call: TRBJ2-2; cdr3_length: 16; cdr3_aa: CSAAGTSGLLTGELFF
v_call: TRBV6-2/TRBV6-3; j_call: TRBJ1-1; cdr3_length: 15; cdr3_aa: CASSLRGGWGTEAFF
v_call: TRBV2; j_call: TRBJ2-5; cdr3_length: 16; cdr3_aa: CASSDGIDRTTETQYF
v_call: TRBV20-1; j_call: TRBJ1-6; cdr3_length: 15; cdr3_aa: CSARDRSSYNSPLHF
v_call: TRBV4-1; j_call: TRBJ2-3; cdr3_length: 16; cdr3_aa: CASSQGGRAITDTQYF
v_call: TRBV20-1; j_call: TRBJ2-5; cdr3_length: 18; cdr3_aa: CSARDKKLAAHLGETQYF
v_call: TRBV5-4; j_call: TRBJ1-1; cdr3_length: 15; cdr3_aa: CASSLRRTGNTEAFF